This T cell receptor (beta chain) was recorded in a study of T cells in localized non-small cell lung cancer. Study-wide findings and caveats: Across samples, adjacent lung featured a median roughly 56 of the top 100 tumor clones. Uninvolved adjacent lung had the highest recorded T cell clonality, with tumor below it. Longer overall survival accompanied higher blood T cell density.

CDR3 length: 15 amino acids. Germline V gives CDR1 LGHNT, CDR2 FRNRAP. The ends were cut back, 1 base at V and 2 bases at J, with 12 bases in the middle. Assay: immunoSEQ multiplex PCR; the TCRdb copy retains only in-frame clones and omits some. The sample includes tens of thousands of clones, more than 75% of them seen just once. In this sample, this clone turned up a few times. Its antigen is unidentified. The chain uses TRBV12-5 and TRBJ2-7, with D possibly matching TRBD2 (6 bases). This TCR was sampled from a male donor at least 60 years old with stage III lung adenocarcinoma. The specimen was peripheral blood, collected before any cancer treatment. The CDR3 DNA is TGTGCTAGTGGTTTGGGTCGGACTACCACCTACGAGCAGTACTTC. It yields the protein CASGLGRTTTYEQYF.